A selection of T cell receptor beta chains follows, all from one sample in a study of graft-versus-host responses after intestinal transplantation. Only in-frame clones appear in the TCRdb table, and some are missing; sequencing was by immunoSEQ multiplex PCR. The sample includes around 110,000 clones, 90% seen only once; the top ten take over 0.15%. Their specific antigens are unknown. This material consisted of unstimulated CD4+ T cells sorted from spleen or lymph node cells, taken before intestinal transplant. The receptor set was obtained from a human donor who received an intestinal transplant. Both conserved end residues are part of each CDR3. D genes are given only for firm matches. Only some rows state a clone size, as once, few, many or a class for expanded clones.

V	D	size	J	CDR3	DNA
TRBV7-6	TRBD2	.	TRBJ2-5	CASSLTGTSGGETQYF	TGTGCCAGCAGCTTAACCGGGACTAGCGGGGGAGAGACCCAGTACTTC
TRBV7-6	.	.	TRBJ2-1	CASSPFRGEQFF	TGTGCCAGCAGCCCGTTTAGGGGTGAGCAGTTCTTC
TRBV6-6	TRBD2	few	TRBJ2-7	CASSYHGTSGREQYF	TGTGCCAGCAGTTATCATGGGACTAGCGGGAGGGAGCAGTACTTC
TRBV7-2	.	.	TRBJ2-7	CASSFSTGLYEQYF	TGTGCCAGCAGCTTCTCAACGGGACTCTACGAGCAGTACTTC
TRBV6-6	TRBD2	.	TRBJ2-7	CASSTLAPSYEQYF	TGTGCCAGCAGTACACTAGCGCCCTCCTACGAGCAGTACTTC
TRBV10-3	.	.	TRBJ1-5	CAISDRGGRQPQHF	TGTGCCATCAGTGATCGGGGGGGCCGACAGCCCCAGCATTTT
TRBV4-3	TRBD2	.	TRBJ2-1	CASSHPRGLAGYNEQFF	TGCGCCAGCAGCCACCCCCGTGGTTTAGCGGGATACAATGAGCAGTTCTTC
TRBV30	TRBD1	few	TRBJ1-2	CAWSTGVVHGYTF	TGTGCCTGGTCTACAGGGGTAGTACATGGCTACACCTTC
TRBV30	TRBD2	.	TRBJ2-3	CAWSVSGGGIAQYF	TGTGCCTGGAGTGTTTCGGGGGGAGGGATAGCGCAGTATTTT
TRBV9	.	.	TRBJ1-6	CASSVDEVRHNSPLHF	TGTGCCAGCAGCGTAGATGAGGTTCGACATAATTCACCCCTCCACTTT
TRBV11-2	.	.	TRBJ2-6	CASTPSYFSGANVLTF	TGTGCCAGCACGCCTTCATACTTCTCTGGGGCCAACGTCCTGACTTTC
TRBV7-2	.	.	TRBJ2-2	CASSLRGGTGELFF	TGTGCCAGCAGCCTGAGGGGAGGCACCGGGGAGCTGTTTTTT
TRBV28	.	.	TRBJ1-2	CASINRVPYGYTF	TGTGCCAGCATTAACAGGGTACCCTATGGCTACACCTTC
TRBV30	TRBD1	.	TRBJ1-2	CAWSVRGQGSGYTF	TGTGCCTGGAGTGTTCGGGGACAGGGCTCTGGCTACACCTTC
TRBV28	TRBD1	once	TRBJ1-1	CASRLTGTGLAFF	TGTGCCAGCAGACTCACCGGGACAGGGCTAGCTTTCTTT
TRBV28	TRBD1	once	TRBJ1-1	CASRDRVNTEAFF	TGTGCCAGCAGAGACAGGGTGAACACTGAAGCTTTCTTT
TRBV6-6	TRBD1	.	TRBJ1-4	CASRQGGAANEKLFF	TGTGCCAGCAGACAAGGGGGCGCGGCTAATGAAAAACTGTTTTTT
TRBV9	TRBD2	.	TRBJ2-1	CASSVTSGTSAYNEQFF	TGTGCCAGCAGCGTCACTTCCGGGACTAGCGCGTACAATGAGCAGTTCTTC
TRBV10-2	.	.	TRBJ2-7	CASSDPERAGRYYEQYF	TGCGCCAGCAGTGACCCCGAACGGGCAGGGAGGTACTACGAGCAGTACTTC
TRBV9	.	.	TRBJ2-7	CASSAGPGEGSYEQYF	TGTGCCAGCAGCGCCGGACCAGGGGAGGGATCCTACGAGCAGTACTTC